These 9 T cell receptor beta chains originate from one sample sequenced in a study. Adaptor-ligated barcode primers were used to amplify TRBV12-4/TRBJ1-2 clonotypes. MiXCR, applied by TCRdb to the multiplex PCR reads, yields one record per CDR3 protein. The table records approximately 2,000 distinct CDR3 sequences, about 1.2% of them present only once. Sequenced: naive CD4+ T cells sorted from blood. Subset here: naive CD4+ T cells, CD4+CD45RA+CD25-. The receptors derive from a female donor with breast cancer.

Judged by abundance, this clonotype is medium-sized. The CDR3 spells CASSNGTFGRLIYGYTF. The CDR3 bases are TGTGCCAGCAGCAACGGGACTTTCGGACGGCTGATCTATGGCTACACCTTC. This chain links TRBV12-3 or TRBV12-4 with TRBJ1-2, with D possibly being TRBD1 (5 bases). The germline V and J ends were trimmed by 6 bases and 4 bases, with 24 bases remaining between them. CDR3 length equals 17 residues.

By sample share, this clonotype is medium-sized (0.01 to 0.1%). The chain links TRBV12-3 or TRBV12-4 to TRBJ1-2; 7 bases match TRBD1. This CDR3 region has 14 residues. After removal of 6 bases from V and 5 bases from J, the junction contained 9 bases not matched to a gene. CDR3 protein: CASSHGQARYGYTF. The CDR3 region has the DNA TGTGCCAGCAGCCATGGACAGGCCCGTTATGGCTACACCTTC.

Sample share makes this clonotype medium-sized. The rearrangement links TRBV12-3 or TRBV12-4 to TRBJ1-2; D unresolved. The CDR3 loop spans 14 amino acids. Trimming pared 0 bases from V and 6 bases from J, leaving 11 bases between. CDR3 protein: CASSLAFGRHGYTF. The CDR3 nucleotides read TGTGCCAGCAGTTTAGCGTTTGGACGACATGGCTACACCTTC.

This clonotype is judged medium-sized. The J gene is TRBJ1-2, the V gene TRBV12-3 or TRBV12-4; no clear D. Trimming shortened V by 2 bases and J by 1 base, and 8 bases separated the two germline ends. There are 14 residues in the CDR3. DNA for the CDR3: TGTGCCAGCAGTTTAACACGAAGTAACTATGGCTACACCTTC. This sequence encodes CASSLTRSNYGYTF.

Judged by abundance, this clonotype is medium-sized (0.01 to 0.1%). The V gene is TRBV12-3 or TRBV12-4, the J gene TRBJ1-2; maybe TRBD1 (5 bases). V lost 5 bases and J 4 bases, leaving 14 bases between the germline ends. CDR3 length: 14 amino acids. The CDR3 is CASSRQRSSYGYTF. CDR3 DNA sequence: TGTGCCAGCAGTCGACAGCGCTCTTCCTATGGCTACACCTTC.

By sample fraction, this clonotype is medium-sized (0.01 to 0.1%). DNA for the CDR3: TGTGCCAGCAGTTACACAGGATCAGGCTACACCTTC. Translated, it gives CASSYTGSGYTF. The rearrangement joins TRBV12-3 or TRBV12-4 to TRBJ1-2; possibly TRBD1 for D (5 bases). V lost 4 bases, J lost 8 bases, and 11 bases lay in between. The CDR3 is 12 residues long.

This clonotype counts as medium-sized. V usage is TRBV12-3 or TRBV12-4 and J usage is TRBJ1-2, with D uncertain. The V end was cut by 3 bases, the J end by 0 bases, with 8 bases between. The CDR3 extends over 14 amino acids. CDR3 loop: CASSFGRANYGYTF. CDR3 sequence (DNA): TGTGCCAGCAGTTTCGGCAGAGCTAACTATGGCTACACCTTC.

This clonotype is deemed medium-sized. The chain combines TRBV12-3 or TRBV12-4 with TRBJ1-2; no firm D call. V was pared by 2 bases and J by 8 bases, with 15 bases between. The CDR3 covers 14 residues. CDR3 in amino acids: CASSLSGVGRGYTF. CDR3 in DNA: TGTGCCAGCAGTTTATCGGGTGTCGGGCGCGGCTACACCTTC.

For the CDR3, the DNA is TGTGCCAGCAGTCATTTAAGAGGCTACACCTTC. Protein: CASSHLRGYTF. The V and J genes are TRBV12-3 or TRBV12-4 and TRBJ1-2; D unclear. Trimming left V 5 bases short and J 8 bases short, with 9 bases between. The CDR3 runs 11 residues.